This TCR beta chain was sequenced in a study of spatial heterogeneity in lung cancer. As for the study in general: Mean representation of each unique TCR and UMI combination in the raw reads exceeded 9.5 occurrences.

One entry per CDR3 protein results from TCRdb running MiXCR on the 5' RACE reads. The sample has around 9,900 distinct CDR3 sequences, around 5.1% seen once. V was cut by 1 base and J by 2 bases, with 27 bases left in between. The germline V gene encodes CDR1 SGDLS and CDR2 YYNGEE. There are 21 residues in the CDR3. Study findings and constraints: Tumors with more nonsynonymous mutations had more expanded intratumoral alpha and beta TCRs.

Time point noted: sample taken at primary tumor resection. Patients with untreated early-stage non-small cell lung cancer, numbering roughly 69, were the donors. In each case, whole RNA from tumor, nontumor lung or frozen PBMC was sequenced unsorted. In this sample, this clonotype turned up many times. The antigen is unknown. The input for sequencing was lung tumor tissue, taken at surgery. The chain is built from TRBV9 and TRBJ1-4, with a tentative D call TRBD1 (6 bases). This TCR was sampled from a female donor with early-stage non-small cell lung cancer. The CDR3 loop reads CASSVSPSTGSIGSTNEKLFF. CDR3 DNA sequence: TGTGCCAGCAGCGTATCCCCCTCGACAGGTTCGATAGGCTCCACTAATGAAAAACTGTTTTTT.